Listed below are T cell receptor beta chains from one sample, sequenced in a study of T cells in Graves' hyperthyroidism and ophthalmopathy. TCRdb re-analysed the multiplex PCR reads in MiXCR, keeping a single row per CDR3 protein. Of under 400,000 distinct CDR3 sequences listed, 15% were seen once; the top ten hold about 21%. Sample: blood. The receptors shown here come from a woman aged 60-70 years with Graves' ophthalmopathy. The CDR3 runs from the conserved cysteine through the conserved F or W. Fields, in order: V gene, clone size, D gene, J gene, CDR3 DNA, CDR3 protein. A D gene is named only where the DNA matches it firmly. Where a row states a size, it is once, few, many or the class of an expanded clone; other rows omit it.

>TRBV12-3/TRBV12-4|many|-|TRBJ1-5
TGTGCCAGCAGTTTAGGCCGCGCGGATCAGCCCCAGCATTTT
CASSLGRADQPQHF
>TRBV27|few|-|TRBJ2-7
TGTGCCAGCAGTTCCTCGGCTAGCGTACTCTACGAGCAGTACTTC
CASSSSASVLYEQYF
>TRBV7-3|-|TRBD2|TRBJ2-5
TGTGCCAGCAGTATAACTAGCGGGAGAGGGGGTGGTCAAGAGACCCAGTACTTC
CASSITSGRGGGQETQYF
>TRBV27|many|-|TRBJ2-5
TGTGCCAGCAGTCCCTGGGGGGAGAATCAAGAGACCCAGTACTTC
CASSPWGENQETQYF
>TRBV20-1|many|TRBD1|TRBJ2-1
TGCAGTGCTAGAGCTCCGGGACAGGGAGTCAATGAGCAGTTCTTC
CSARAPGQGVNEQFF
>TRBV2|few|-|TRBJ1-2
TGTGCCAGCAGGGCGGGAGGGGCGGGGGATAACTATGGCTACACCTTC
CASRAGGAGDNYGYTF
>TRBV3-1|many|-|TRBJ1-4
TGTGCCAGCAGTTTCCGGCTCGGGACAAAAAATGAAAAACTGTTTTTT
CASSFRLGTKNEKLFF
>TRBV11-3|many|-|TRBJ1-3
TGTGCCAGCAGCTTAGATGGGACAACTGGAAACACCATATATTTT
CASSLDGTTGNTIYF
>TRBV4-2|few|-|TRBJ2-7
TGTGCCAGCAGCCAAGAGGTCGGGGGGCCCTACGAGCAGTACTTC
CASSQEVGGPYEQYF
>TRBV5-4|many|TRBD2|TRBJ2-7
TGTGCCAGCAGCTTAGCGGGAATCTCCTACGAGCAGTACTTC
CASSLAGISYEQYF
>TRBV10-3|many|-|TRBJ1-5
TGTGCCATCAGTGATGATGAGGGGCGCAGACAGCCCCAGCATTTT
CAISDDEGRRQPQHF
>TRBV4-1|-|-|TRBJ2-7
TGCGCCAGCAGCCAAAGTCTCAACTTCTACGAGCAGTACTTC
CASSQSLNFYEQYF
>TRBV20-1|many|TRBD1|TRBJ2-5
TGCAGTGCTGGAGTATACCAGGGGGCAGTGACCCAGTACTTC
CSAGVYQGAVTQYF
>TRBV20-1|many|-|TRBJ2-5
TGCAGTGCGGAGATAGGCCAAGAGACCCAGTACTTC
CSAEIGQETQYF
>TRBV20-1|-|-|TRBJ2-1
TGCAGTGCTAGCACGGTTGGCGGGGTTTCCTACAATGAGCAGTTCTTC
CSASTVGGVSYNEQFF
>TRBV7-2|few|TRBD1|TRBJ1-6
TGTGCCAGCAGCCCGCAGGGGGTCGGGTCCTATAATTCACCCCTCCACTTT
CASSPQGVGSYNSPLHF
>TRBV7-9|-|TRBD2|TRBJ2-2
TGTGCCAGCAGCCCGACTAGCGGGAGGACGAACACCGGGGAGCTGTTTTTT
CASSPTSGRTNTGELFF
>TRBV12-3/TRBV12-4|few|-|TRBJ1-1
TGTGCCAGCAGTTTAGCGCGGGGGGGGGGGGTGACTGAAGCTTTCTTT
CASSLARGGGVTEAFF
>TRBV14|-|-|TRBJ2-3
TGTGCCAGCAGCCAAGGGGTCGGGACCCTAAACACAGATACGCAGTATTTT
CASSQGVGTLNTDTQYF
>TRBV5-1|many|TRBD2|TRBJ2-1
TGCGCCAGCAGGGTGACAGCGGGAGCCTATGAGCAGTTCTTC
CASRVTAGAYEQFF
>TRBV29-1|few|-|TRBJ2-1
TGCAGCGTTGCTTCGGCGGCGGGTCCAGATAATGAGCAGTTCTTC
CSVASAAGPDNEQFF
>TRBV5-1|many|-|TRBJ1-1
TGCGCCAGCAGCTTAGGGCCGACAGGTGGGGAAGCTTTCTTT
CASSLGPTGGEAFF
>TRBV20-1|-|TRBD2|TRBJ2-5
TGCAGTGCTAGCGGTTCCGGGCTAGCGGGATCGAAAGAGACCCAGTACTTC
CSASGSGLAGSKETQYF
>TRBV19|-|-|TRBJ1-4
TGTGCCAGTAGTATAGATGGGGCTCCGAATGAAAAACTGTTTTTT
CASSIDGAPNEKLFF
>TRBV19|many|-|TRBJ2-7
TGTGCCAGTAGTACCTCTGATGGCTGGGGCGGGGAGCAGTACTTC
CASSTSDGWGGEQYF
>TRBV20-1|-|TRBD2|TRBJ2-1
TGCAGTGCCCCCGGGACTAGCGGGAATGAGCAGTTCTTC
CSAPGTSGNEQFF
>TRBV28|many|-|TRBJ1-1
TGTGCCAGCAGTATGGTGGGGGCGACTACGAACACTGAAGCTTTCTTT
CASSMVGATTNTEAFF
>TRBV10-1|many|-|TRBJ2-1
TGCGCCAGCAGTGAGTCAGGGGGGAGGAATGAGCAGTTCTTC
CASSESGGRNEQFF
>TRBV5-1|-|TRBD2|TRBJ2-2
TGCGCCAGCAGCTCCGGGGGTTTCAGCGGGAGATCCCTGAACACCGGGGAGCTGTTTTTT
CASSSGGFSGRSLNTGELFF
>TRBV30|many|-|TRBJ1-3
TGTGCCTGGAGTGTATCGGGGGCATCTCACGGAAACACCATATATTTT
CAWSVSGASHGNTIYF
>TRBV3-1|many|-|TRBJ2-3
TGTGCCAGCAGCCAGTCTTTGCGGATCACAGATACGCAGTATTTT
CASSQSLRITDTQYF
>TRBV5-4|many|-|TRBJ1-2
TGTGCCAGCAGCGCCAGGGGCTATGGCTACACCTTC
CASSARGYGYTF
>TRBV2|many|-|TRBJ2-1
TGTGCCACCATCGTTCGGGAGAGATCCTACAATGAGCAGTTCTTC
CATIVRERSYNEQFF
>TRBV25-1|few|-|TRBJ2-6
TGTGCCAGCAACCCGGCAGGGAGCTCTGGGGCCAACGTCCTGACTTTC
CASNPAGSSGANVLTF
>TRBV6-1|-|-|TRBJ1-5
TGTGCCAGCGGCCGGGGGGGTTATGGCCACAATCAGCCCCAGCATTTT
CASGRGGYGHNQPQHF
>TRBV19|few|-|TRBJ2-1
TGTGCCAGTAGTATAGCTAATCAGGACAGTGGGCAGTTCTTC
CASSIANQDSGQFF
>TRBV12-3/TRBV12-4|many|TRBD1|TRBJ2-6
TGTGCCAGCAGCCCGGACAGGGCTGGAGCTGGGGCCAACGTCCTGACTTTC
CASSPDRAGAGANVLTF
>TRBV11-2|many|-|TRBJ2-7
TGTGCCAGCAGTCACCCAGGGGCCGAGCAGTACTTC
CASSHPGAEQYF
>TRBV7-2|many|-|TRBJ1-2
TGTGCCAGCAGACAAGAGGCTCAGCCGGGGGGCTACACCTTC
CASRQEAQPGGYTF
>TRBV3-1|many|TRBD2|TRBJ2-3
TGTGCCAGCAGCCGAGGGACTAGCGGGTTCTCAGATACGCAGTATTTT
CASSRGTSGFSDTQYF
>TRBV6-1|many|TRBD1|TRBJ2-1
TGTGCCAGCAGTGGCCGGACAGGGTACAATGAGCAGTTCTTC
CASSGRTGYNEQFF
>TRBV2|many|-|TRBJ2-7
TGTGCCAGCAGTACCGACGGAACCTACGAGCAGTACTTC
CASSTDGTYEQYF
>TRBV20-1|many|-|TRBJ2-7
TGCAGTGCCCCCGGAGGGAGTGGTTCCTACGAGCAGTACTTC
CSAPGGSGSYEQYF
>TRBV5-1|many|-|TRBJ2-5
TGCGCCAGCAGCTCGGGAGTGGGGAAAGAGACCCAGTACTTC
CASSSGVGKETQYF
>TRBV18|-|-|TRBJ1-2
TGTGCCAGCTCACCAAGCGCGTTCTATGGCTACACCTTC
CASSPSAFYGYTF
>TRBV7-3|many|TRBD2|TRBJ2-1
TGTGCCAGCAGAAAGGGACTAGCGGGGGACAATGAGCAGTTCTTC
CASRKGLAGDNEQFF
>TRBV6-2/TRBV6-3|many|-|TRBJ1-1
TGTGCCAGCAGTTACCCAAAAGACAGGCCGAGAGCTTTCTTT
CASSYPKDRPRAFF
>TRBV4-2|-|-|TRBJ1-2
TGTGCCAGCAGCCAAGATCAATGGGGGCGCGGGGACAGCTACACCTTC
CASSQDQWGRGDSYTF
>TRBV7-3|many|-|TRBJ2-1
TGTGCCAGCAGCTTAACGAGATTTGGCACCAGAAATGAGCAGTTCTTC
CASSLTRFGTRNEQFF
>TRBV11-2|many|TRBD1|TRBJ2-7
TGTGCCAGCAGCTTAGGCGGGACAGGGAGGTACGAGCAGTACTTC
CASSLGGTGRYEQYF
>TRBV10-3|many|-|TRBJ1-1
TGTGCCATCAGTGACTCCCTGAAGGCTGAAGCTTTCTTT
CAISDSLKAEAFF